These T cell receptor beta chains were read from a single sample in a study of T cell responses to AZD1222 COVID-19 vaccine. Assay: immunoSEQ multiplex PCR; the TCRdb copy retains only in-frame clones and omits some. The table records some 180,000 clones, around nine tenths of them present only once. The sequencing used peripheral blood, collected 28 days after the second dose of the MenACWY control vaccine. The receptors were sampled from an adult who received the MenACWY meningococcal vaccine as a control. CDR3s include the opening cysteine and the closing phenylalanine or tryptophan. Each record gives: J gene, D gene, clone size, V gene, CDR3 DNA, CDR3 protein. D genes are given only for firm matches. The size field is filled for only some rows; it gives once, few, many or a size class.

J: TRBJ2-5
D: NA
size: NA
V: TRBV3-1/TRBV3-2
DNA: TGTGCCAGCACCCTAAGCCCTTCCGAGACCCAGTACTTC
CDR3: CASTLSPSETQYF

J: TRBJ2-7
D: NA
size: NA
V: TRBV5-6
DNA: TGTGCCAGCAGCGGGGGGGACAGCTCCTACGAGCAGTACTTC
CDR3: CASSGGDSSYEQYF

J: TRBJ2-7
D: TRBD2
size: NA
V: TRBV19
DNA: TGTGCCAGTAGTATGACTAGCGGGCAAACCTACGAGCAGTACTTC
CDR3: CASSMTSGQTYEQYF

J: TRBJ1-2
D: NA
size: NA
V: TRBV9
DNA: TGTGCCAGCAGCGTAGTAGGCGAGGACTATGGCTACACCTTC
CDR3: CASSVVGEDYGYTF

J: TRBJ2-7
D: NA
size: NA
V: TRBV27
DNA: TGTGCCAGCAGTTTAAGCAGGGCAAATGACGAGCAGTACTTC
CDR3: CASSLSRANDEQYF

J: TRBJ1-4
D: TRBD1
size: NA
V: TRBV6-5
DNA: TGTGCCAGCAGTTACTCGGGACAGGGAACTGAAAAACTGTTTTTT
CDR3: CASSYSGQGTEKLFF

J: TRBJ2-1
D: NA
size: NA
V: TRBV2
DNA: TGTGCCAGCAGTGATCATCCCAATCCTCGGAACAATGAGCAGTTCTTC
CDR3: CASSDHPNPRNNEQFF

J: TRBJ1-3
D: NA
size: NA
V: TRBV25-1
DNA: TGTGCCAGCAGTGAATCGGGCAGCCCGCGAGGAAACACCATATATTTT
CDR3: CASSESGSPRGNTIYF

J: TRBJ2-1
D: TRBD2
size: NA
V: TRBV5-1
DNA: TGCGCCAGCAGCTCTCGGACTAGCGGGAGTTTTAGTGAGCAGTTCTTC
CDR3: CASSSRTSGSFSEQFF

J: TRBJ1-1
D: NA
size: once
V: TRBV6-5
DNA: TGTGCCAGCAGTCCCTCTTCCTTCAGCTATGCCGGGGCTTTCTTT
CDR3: CASSPSSFSYAGAFF

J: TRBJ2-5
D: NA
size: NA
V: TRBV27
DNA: TGTGCCAGCAGCCAGAACAGAGAGACCCAGTACTTC
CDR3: CASSQNRETQYF

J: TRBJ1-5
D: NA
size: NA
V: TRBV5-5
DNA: TGTGCCAGCAGCTTGGGAGGCCCTAAACAGGGTCAGCCCCAGCATTTT
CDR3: CASSLGGPKQGQPQHF

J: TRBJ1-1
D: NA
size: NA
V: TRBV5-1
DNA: TGCGCCAGCAGCTTGGATGGCAGGCGTATGAACACTGAAGCTTTCTTT
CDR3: CASSLDGRRMNTEAFF

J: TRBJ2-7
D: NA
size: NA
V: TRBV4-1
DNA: TGCGCCAGCAGCCAAGAATCGGGGGCGAGCTCCTACGAGCAGTACTTC
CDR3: CASSQESGASSYEQYF

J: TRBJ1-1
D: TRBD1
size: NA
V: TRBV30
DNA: TGTGCCCGTTGGGACAGGTACACTGAAGCTTTCTTT
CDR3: CARWDRYTEAFF

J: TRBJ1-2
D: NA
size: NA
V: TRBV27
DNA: TGTGCCAGCAGTTTTCGCTGGCCAGGGGATAACTATGGCTACACCTTC
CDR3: CASSFRWPGDNYGYTF

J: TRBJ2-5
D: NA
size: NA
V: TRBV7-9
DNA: TGTGCCAGCAGCTTGGGCTTACAGGGTAGGGAGACCCAGTACTTC
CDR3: CASSLGLQGRETQYF

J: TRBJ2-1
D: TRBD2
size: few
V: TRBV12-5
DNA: TGTGCTAGTGGTTTGGTACTGGGACTAGCGGTTAATGAGCAGTTCTTC
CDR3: CASGLVLGLAVNEQFF

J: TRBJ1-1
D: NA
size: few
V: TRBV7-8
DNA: TGTGCCAGCAGCTTAGACTCGGCAGCGAACACTGAAGCTTTCTTT
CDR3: CASSLDSAANTEAFF

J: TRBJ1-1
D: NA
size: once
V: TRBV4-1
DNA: TGCGCCAGCAGCCACTGGACGGGGGACACTGAAGCTTTCTTT
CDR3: CASSHWTGDTEAFF

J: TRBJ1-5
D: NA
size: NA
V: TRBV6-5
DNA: TGTGCCAGCAGTTGGACAGACAATAGCAATCAGCCCCAGCATTTT
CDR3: CASSWTDNSNQPQHF

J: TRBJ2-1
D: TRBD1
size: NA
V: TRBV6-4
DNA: TGTGCCAGCTCATTATCCGGTGGGACAGGGCCCAATGAGCAGTTCTTC
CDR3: CASSLSGGTGPNEQFF

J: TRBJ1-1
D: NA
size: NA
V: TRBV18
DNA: TGTGCCAGCTCACCATTGTGGCAGAACACTGAAGCTTTCTTT
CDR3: CASSPLWQNTEAFF

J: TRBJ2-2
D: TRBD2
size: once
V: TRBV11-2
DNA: TGTGCCAGCAGCTTTTTAGCGGGGCCCACCGGGGAGCTGTTTTTT
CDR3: CASSFLAGPTGELFF

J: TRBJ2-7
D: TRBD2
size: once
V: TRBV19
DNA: TGTGCCAGTAGTACCTGGACTAGCGGGAGTTCCGAGCAGTACTTC
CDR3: CASSTWTSGSSEQYF

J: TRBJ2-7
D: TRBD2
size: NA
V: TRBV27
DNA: TGTGCCAGCAGTTCCGCGGGAGCGGTCGAGCAGTACTTC
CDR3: CASSSAGAVEQYF

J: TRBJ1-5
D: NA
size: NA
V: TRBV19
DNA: TGTGCCAGTAGTATAGGCCCTAGCAATCAGCCCCAGCATTTT
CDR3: CASSIGPSNQPQHF

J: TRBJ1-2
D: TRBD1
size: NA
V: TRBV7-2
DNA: TGTGCCAGCAGCTTTCGAAACCAGGGGGCTGATGGCTACACCTTC
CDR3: CASSFRNQGADGYTF

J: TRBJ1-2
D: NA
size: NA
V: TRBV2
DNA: TGTGCCAGCAGTGAAGTGTTAGTAGCTGGCTACACCTTC
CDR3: CASSEVLVAGYTF

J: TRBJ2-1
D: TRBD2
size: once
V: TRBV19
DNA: TGTGCCAGTAGTCCGTATTACCCCCGGCGGGAGGGAGGCTATGAGCAGTTCTTC
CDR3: CASSPYYPRREGGYEQFF

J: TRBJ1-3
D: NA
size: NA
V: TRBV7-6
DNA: TGTGCCAGCAGCTTAGCGGGCCAGGGGACTGGAAACACCATATATTTT
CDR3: CASSLAGQGTGNTIYF

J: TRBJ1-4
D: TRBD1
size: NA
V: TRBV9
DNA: TGTGCCAGCAGCACGGGGGACAGTTCAACTAATGAAAAACTGTTTTTT
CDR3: CASSTGDSSTNEKLFF

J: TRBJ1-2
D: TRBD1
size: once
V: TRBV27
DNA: TGTGCCAGCAGTTCCAACAGGGGAGGCTACACCTTC
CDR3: CASSSNRGGYTF

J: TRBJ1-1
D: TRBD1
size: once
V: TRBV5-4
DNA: TGTGCCAGCAGCTTTGACCCAGGGGGGATGACTGAAGCTTTCTTT
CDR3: CASSFDPGGMTEAFF

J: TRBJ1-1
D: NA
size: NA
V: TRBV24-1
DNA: TGTGCCACCAGTGATTCTCGGACGGCGATGAACACTGAAGCTTTCTTT
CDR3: CATSDSRTAMNTEAFF

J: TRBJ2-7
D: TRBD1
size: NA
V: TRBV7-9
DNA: TGTGCCAGCAGCCCCCCCCGGACAGGGTCCTACGAGCAGTACTTC
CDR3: CASSPPRTGSYEQYF

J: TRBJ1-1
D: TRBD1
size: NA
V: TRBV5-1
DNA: TGCGCCAGCAGCCACAGGGGGAACACTGAAGCTTTCTTT
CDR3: CASSHRGNTEAFF

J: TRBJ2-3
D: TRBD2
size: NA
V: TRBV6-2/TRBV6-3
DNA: TGTGCCAGCAGTACACTAGCGGGAGAGGGCACAGATACGCAGTATTTT
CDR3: CASSTLAGEGTDTQYF

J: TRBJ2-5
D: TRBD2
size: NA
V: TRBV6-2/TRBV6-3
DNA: TGTGCCAGCAGTTTTCTAGCGGGAGTGGGAACCCAGTACTTC
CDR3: CASSFLAGVGTQYF

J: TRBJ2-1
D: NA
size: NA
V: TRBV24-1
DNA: TGTGCCGCGCTTGAGCAGTTCTTC
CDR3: CAALEQFF

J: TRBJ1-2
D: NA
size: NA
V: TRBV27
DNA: TGTGCCAGCAGTTTATCTGGATATGGCTACACCTTC
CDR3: CASSLSGYGYTF

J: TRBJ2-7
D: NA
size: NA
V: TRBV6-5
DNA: TGTGCCAGCAGTTACGATTCTACCTCCTCCTACGAGCAGTACTTC
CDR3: CASSYDSTSSYEQYF

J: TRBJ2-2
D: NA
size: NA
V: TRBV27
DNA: TGTGCCAGCAGTTTCTTCCCCGGGGAGCTGTTTTTT
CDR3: CASSFFPGELFF

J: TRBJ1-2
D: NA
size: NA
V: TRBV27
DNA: TGTGCCAGCAGTCCTTCAGGGTTTAACTATGGCTACACCTTC
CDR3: CASSPSGFNYGYTF

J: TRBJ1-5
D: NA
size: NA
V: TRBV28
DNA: TGTGCCAGCAGCTTGTCGGGACAAAATTGGGGATATAGCAATCAGCCCCAGCATTTT
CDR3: CASSLSGQNWGYSNQPQHF

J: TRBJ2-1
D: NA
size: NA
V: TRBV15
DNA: TGTGCCACCAGCCGACGGGTCCCCAACAATGAGCAGTTCTTC
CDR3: CATSRRVPNNEQFF

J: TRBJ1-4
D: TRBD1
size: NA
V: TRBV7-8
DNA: TGTGCCAGCAGCCTGATCACCGACAGGGGGCTAGGAAAACTGTTTTTT
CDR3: CASSLITDRGLGKLFF

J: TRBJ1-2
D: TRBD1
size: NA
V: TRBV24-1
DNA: TGTGCCACCAGTGACGCTAAGACAGGGAGCCTTGGCTACACCTTC
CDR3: CATSDAKTGSLGYTF

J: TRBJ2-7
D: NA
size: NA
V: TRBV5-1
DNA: TGCGCCAGCAGCTCAGACGGTTACGAGCAGTACTTC
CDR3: CASSSDGYEQYF

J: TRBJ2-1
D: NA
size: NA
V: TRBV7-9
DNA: TGTGCCAGCTTCGTCGGGGGAGCGCCATACAATGAGCAGTTCTTC
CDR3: CASFVGGAPYNEQFF

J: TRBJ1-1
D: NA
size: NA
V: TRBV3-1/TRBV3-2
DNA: TGTGCCAGCAGCCAAGAAGCGTACGCTGAAGCTTTCTTT
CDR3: CASSQEAYAEAFF

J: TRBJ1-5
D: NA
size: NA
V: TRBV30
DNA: TGTGCCTGGAGTGTAGGGGCAGCCCAGCATTTT
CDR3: CAWSVGAAQHF

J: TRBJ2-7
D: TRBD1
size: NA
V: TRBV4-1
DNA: TGCGCCAGCAGCCCTGAATACAGGGGAGTTTACAACGAGCAGTACTTC
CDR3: CASSPEYRGVYNEQYF

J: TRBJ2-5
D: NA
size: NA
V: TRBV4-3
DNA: TGCGCCAGCAGCCTCTCATACAGGGTTTGGGAGACCCAGTACTTC
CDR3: CASSLSYRVWETQYF

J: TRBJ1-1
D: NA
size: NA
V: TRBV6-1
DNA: TGTGCCAGCAGTGAACTGGGAGGGAAGGCTGAAGCTTTCTTT
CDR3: CASSELGGKAEAFF

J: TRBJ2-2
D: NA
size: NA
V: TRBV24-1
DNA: TGTGCCACCTGTGCCAACCCCGGGGAGCTGTTTTTT
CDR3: CATCANPGELFF

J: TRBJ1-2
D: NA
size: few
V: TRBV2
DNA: TGTGCCAGCCGTCCCGGGGGGGTAATGATTGGCTACACCTTC
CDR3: CASRPGGVMIGYTF